The 31 T cell receptor beta chains given below trace back to one sample, sequenced in a study of monozygotic twins with inflammatory bowel disease. From the 5' RACE reads, TCRdb lists one entry per CDR3 protein and no DNA. The record lists about 350,000 distinct CDR3 sequences, of which the ten most abundant hold around 2%. Sequenced input: blood. The origin of the receptors is a human donor with ulcerative colitis or Crohn's disease, or a healthy co-twin of an affected twin (not recorded which).

This rearrangement joins TRBV6-1 to TRBJ2-1; TCRdb gives TRBD2 as the D gene, but with no DNA this cannot be confirmed. Germline V gene data show CDR1 as MNHNS and CDR2 as SASEGT. CDR3 size: 13 residues. The CDR3: CASSQDFPNEQFF.

This CDR3 reads CASSHGTGIQQETQYF. This chain connects TRBV3-1 to TRBJ2-5. Germline loops: CDR1 LGHDT, CDR2 YNNKEL (reference sequence). This CDR3 comprises 16 residues.

The chain has TRBV11-2 and TRBJ2-1; as DNA is missing, the TRBD2 call by TCRdb cannot be tested. The CDR3 spans 16 residues. Germline CDR1 SGHAT, CDR2 FQNNGV. CDR3 sequence reads: CASSASGRAGVGEQFF.

The chain carries TRBV4-1 and TRBJ1-6; the TRBD1 assignment by TCRdb is unverifiable without DNA. CDR3 size: 16 residues. Looked up from germline, CDR1 is MGHRA and CDR2 is YSYEKL. CDR3 residues: CASSQGGGAGNSPLHF.

This chain connects TRBV7-6 to TRBJ1-2. Germline CDR1 and CDR2: SGHVS and FNYEAQ. This CDR3 is built from 14 residues. Here the CDR3 reads CASSEETRGGSYTF. Based on the CDR3 plus reference TRBV7-6 and TRBJ1-2, the full variable domain is GAGVSQSPRYKVTKRGQDVALRCDPISGHVSLYWYRQALGQGPEFLTYFNYEAQQDKSGLPNDRFSAERPEGSISTLTIQRTEQRDSAMYRCASSEETRGGSYTFGSGTRLTVV.

V is TRBV4-1 and J is TRBJ2-1. Germline V gene data show CDR1 as MGHRA and CDR2 as YSYEKL. The CDR3 has 16 amino acids. The CDR3 spells CASSQVDLVSYNEQFF.

The J gene is TRBJ2-3, the V gene TRBV3-1; TCRdb returns TRBD2, unconfirmable since there is no DNA. The CDR3 contains 17 residues. The germline gives CDR1 LGHDT, CDR2 YNNKEL (reference sequence). CDR3 in amino acids: CASSQVERGVGTDTQYF.

The chain links TRBV4-1 to TRBJ2-1. Germline CDR1 is MGHRA and CDR2 is YSYEKL. This CDR3 is 13 amino acids long. The CDR3 loop is CASSQRQYNEQFF.

The genes are TRBV11-2 and TRBJ2-5. From germline, CDR1 is SGHAT and CDR2 FQNNGV. The CDR3 extends over 12 amino acids. The CDR3 reads CASSLEDETQYF.

The rearrangement joins TRBV28 to TRBJ1-6; TCRdb names TRBD1, which stays unverified in the absence of DNA. CDR1 is MDHEN and CDR2 is SYDVKM in the germline V gene. The CDR3 is 17 amino acids. The CDR3 spells CASSLVWVRQVNSPLHF.

V gene TRBV6-2 or TRBV6-3 combines with J gene TRBJ1-5; TCRdb's D call, TRBD1, is unchecked because there is no DNA. There are 13 residues in the CDR3. Germline CDR1 MNHEY, CDR2 SVGEGT. CDR3 sequence: CASSYRRDQPQHF.

The CDR3 sequence: CASSLGGSSRSYEQYF. The J gene is TRBJ2-7, the V gene TRBV5-1. Per germline, CDR1 SGHRS and CDR2 YFSETQ. CDR3 length: 16 amino acids.

This rearrangement joins TRBV29-1 to TRBJ2-7; the TRBD2 assignment by TCRdb is unverifiable without DNA. The CDR3 spans 13 residues. The germline V gene encodes CDR1 SQVTM and CDR2 ANQGSEA. This CDR3 is CSVRTSLSYEQYF.

The CDR3 reads CASTSSASGGSYNEQFF. The rearrangement links TRBV12-3 or TRBV12-4 to TRBJ2-1; TCRdb's D call, TRBD2, is unchecked because there is no DNA. CDR3 length: 17 amino acids.

The V call is TRBV5-4, the J call TRBJ2-5; TCRdb indicates TRBD1, and absent DNA this call remains unverified. The length of the CDR3 is 14 residues. CDR1 and CDR2 (germline): SGHNT, YYREEE (reference sequence). The CDR3 here is CASSLDARLETQYF. The full variable domain, completed using reference TRBV5-4 and TRBJ2-5, is ETGVTQSPTHLIKTRGQQVTLRCSSQSGHNTVSWYQQALGQGPQFIFQYYREEENGRGNFPPRFSGLQFPNYSSELNVNALELDDSALYLCASSLDARLETQYFGPGTRLLVL.

The chain links TRBV5-1 to TRBJ2-4. The CDR3 totals 14 residues. Germline CDR1 reads SGHRS; CDR2 reads YFSETQ. The CDR3 loop reads CASSSDGARNIQYF. Supplemented by reference TRBV5-1 and TRBJ2-4, the full variable domain reads KAGVTQTPRYLIKTRGQQVTLSCSPISGHRSVSWYQQTPGQGLQFLFEYFSETQRNKGNFPGRFSGRQFSNSRSEMNVSTLELGDSALYLCASSSDGARNIQYFGAGTRLSVL.

The CDR3 here is CASSPAWAGQETQYF. The chain couples TRBV7-2 to TRBJ2-5; TCRdb proposes TRBD2, but this gene call is untestable without DNA. This CDR3 has 15 amino acids. Germline values: CDR1 SGHTA, CDR2 FQGNSA.

The chain links TRBV12-3 or TRBV12-4 to TRBJ1-4. The CDR3 sequence is 14 residues long. The CDR3: CASSADFSNEKLFF.

This rearrangement joins TRBV20-1 to TRBJ2-2; TCRdb picks TRBD2, but there is no DNA to check that call. Germline V lookup: CDR1 DFQATT, CDR2 SNEGSKA (reference sequence). The CDR3 covers 15 residues. CDR3 residues: CSARVRLASTGELFF.

This chain links TRBV9 with TRBJ2-5; TCRdb outputs TRBD1, but without DNA this stays unchecked. CDR3 length: 15 amino acids. The germline gives CDR1 SGDLS, CDR2 YYNGEE. The CDR3 spells CASSSGGGGQETQYF.

V usage is TRBV20-1 and J usage is TRBJ2-7. CDR3 length: 14 residues. Germline V gene lookup returns CDR1 DFQATT and CDR2 SNEGSKA (reference sequence). CDR3 loop: CSARRLGSSYEQYF.

The J gene is TRBJ2-3, the V gene TRBV11-1; as DNA is missing, the TRBD1 call by TCRdb cannot be tested. The CDR3 totals 18 residues. Germline CDR1 SGHAT, CDR2 FQDESV (reference sequence). The CDR3 protein is CASSLVWGRGSTTDTQYF.

V usage is TRBV5-4 and J usage is TRBJ2-5; absent DNA, TCRdb's TRBD1 call cannot be checked. The CDR3 contains 17 residues. The germline V gene has CDR1 SGHNT and CDR2 YYREEE (reference sequence). This CDR3 is CASSLRGVLSSRETQYF.

The chain recombines TRBV3-1 with TRBJ2-3; absent DNA, TCRdb's TRBD1 call cannot be checked. CDR1 and CDR2 from the germline V gene are LGHDT and YNNKEL (reference sequence). This CDR3 is 18 amino acids long. CDR3 amino acids: CASSQDPYGTGFSDTQYF.

V is TRBV7-2 and J is TRBJ2-1; the D gene TCRdb calls, TRBD1, cannot be checked with no DNA. Germline loops: CDR1 SGHTA, CDR2 FQGNSA. The CDR3 consists of 15 residues. This CDR3 reads CASSSPGQGFDEQFF.

This chain links TRBV9 with TRBJ2-1; TCRdb reports TRBD2, a call that lacks DNA to check it against. Germline lookup yields CDR1 SGDLS and CDR2 YYNGEE. The CDR3 has 15 residues. The CDR3 here is CASGERGGTYNEQFF. The full variable domain, rest sourced from reference TRBV9 and TRBJ2-1, is DSGVTQTPKHLITATGQRVTLRCSPRSGDLSVYWYQQSLDQGLQFLIQYYNGEERAKGNILERFSAQQFPDLHSELNLSSLELGDSALYFCASGERGGTYNEQFFGPGTRLTVL.

The rearrangement links TRBV12-3 or TRBV12-4 to TRBJ2-1; TCRdb proposes TRBD1, but this gene call is untestable without DNA. This CDR3 spans 16 amino acids. CDR3 region: CASSLALQGTYNEQFF.

This chain's CDR3 is CASRRGSSYEQYF. The gene calls are TRBV5-1 and TRBJ2-7; absent DNA, TCRdb's TRBD1 call cannot be checked. The CDR3 is 13 residues long. Per germline, CDR1 SGHRS and CDR2 YFSETQ.

The rearrangement links TRBV28 to TRBJ2-4; without DNA, the TCRdb call of TRBD1 cannot be checked. The germline CDR1 and CDR2 sequences are MDHEN and SYDVKM. The CDR3 is 19 residues long. This chain's CDR3 is CASSPLGQGAQEAKNIQYF. The full variable domain, with the rest looked up from reference TRBV28 and TRBJ2-4, is DVKVTQSSRYLVKRTGEKVFLECVQDMDHENMFWYRQDPGLGLRLIYFSYDVKMKEKGDIPEGYSVSREKKERFSLILESASTNQTSMYLCASSPLGQGAQEAKNIQYFGAGTRLSVL.

V is TRBV28 and J is TRBJ2-7; TCRdb calls TRBD1, which cannot be checked without DNA. Germline V CDR1 and CDR2: MDHEN, SYDVKM. This CDR3 is 14 amino acids long. The CDR3 reads CASSFGGISYEQYF.

J is TRBJ2-1 and V is TRBV29-1; TCRdb designates TRBD2, a call that cannot be tested without DNA. The CDR3 runs to 18 residues. Germline CDR1 and CDR2: SQVTM and ANQGSEA. The chain's CDR3 is CSVEAGGMTSGRGNEQFF.